Given below is one T cell receptor (beta chain) in context. Its antigen is currently unknown. This record comes from a study of vaccination effects on CD4 cells after COVID-19. Study in general: The participants, recipients of two vaccine doses, got either BNT162b2 or mRNA-1273.

Expansion with viral peptide pools was applied to antigen-specific CD4+ T cells by the ViraFEST assay prior to sequencing. Once cultured for roughly 10 days, the cells underwent separation to obtain CD4+ T cells. Some 2.1 million PBMC per well received about 9.6 IU/ml IL-2 and roughly 9.2 ug/ml peptides in culture. TCRdb keeps only in-frame clones here, not all; method: immunoSEQ multiplex PCR. The sample lists tens of thousands of clones, around 81% occurring once. Trimming stripped 4 bases from V and 0 bases from J, with 12 bases between. The CDR3 has 15 amino acids. Germline-derived CDR1 and CDR2 are SEHNR and FQNEAQ (reference sequence). Study results and caveats: Only 1 of 255 vaccine-induced clones from healthy vaccinees cross-reacted with common cold coronaviruses. Infection-derived and vaccine-derived clones contracted markedly late after vaccination.

Sequences were derived from CD4+ T cells from PBMCs cultured with HCoV-229E spike peptides, sampled before COVID-19 vaccination. The chain couples TRBV7-9 to TRBJ1-1; unclear D gene. This clonotype was sampled from a human donor who received a COVID-19 vaccine. CDR3 sequence (DNA): TGTGCCAGCAGCTCAACCGATTTCCTGAACACTGAAGCTTTCTTT. This encodes CASSSTDFLNTEAFF.